This T cell receptor beta chain was sequenced in a study of breast tumors, draining lymph nodes, adjacent tissues. On this clonotype: Its cognate antigen is unknown.

MiXCR, applied by TCRdb to the multiplex PCR reads, yields one record per CDR3 protein. This sample has more than 80,000 distinct CDR3 sequences, with under 40% found just once. Axillary draining lymph nodes of breast cancer patients supplied the node samples. Study-wide points: Most tumor T cells seemingly derive from lymph node, then expand in tumor. The lymph node origin of tumor T cells was framed as consistent with a hypothesis, not demonstrated. Tumor TCR diversity was below lymph nodes but above nontumor tissue.

V gave up 4 bases and J gave up 0 bases; unmatched junction bases: 6. The CDR3 is 16 residues long. The germline gives CDR1 SGDLS, CDR2 YYNGEE. Sequenced material: axillary lymph node tissue. The chain carries TRBV9 and TRBJ1-3; TRBD1 agrees at 8 bases. The sequence came from a female donor with breast cancer. Some clones in this sample may be carry-over from other donors' samples. Here the CDR3 DNA reads TGTGCCAGCAGCCCAGGGGGCAGCTACTCTGGAAACACCATATATTTT. Encoded protein: CASSPGGSYSGNTIYF.